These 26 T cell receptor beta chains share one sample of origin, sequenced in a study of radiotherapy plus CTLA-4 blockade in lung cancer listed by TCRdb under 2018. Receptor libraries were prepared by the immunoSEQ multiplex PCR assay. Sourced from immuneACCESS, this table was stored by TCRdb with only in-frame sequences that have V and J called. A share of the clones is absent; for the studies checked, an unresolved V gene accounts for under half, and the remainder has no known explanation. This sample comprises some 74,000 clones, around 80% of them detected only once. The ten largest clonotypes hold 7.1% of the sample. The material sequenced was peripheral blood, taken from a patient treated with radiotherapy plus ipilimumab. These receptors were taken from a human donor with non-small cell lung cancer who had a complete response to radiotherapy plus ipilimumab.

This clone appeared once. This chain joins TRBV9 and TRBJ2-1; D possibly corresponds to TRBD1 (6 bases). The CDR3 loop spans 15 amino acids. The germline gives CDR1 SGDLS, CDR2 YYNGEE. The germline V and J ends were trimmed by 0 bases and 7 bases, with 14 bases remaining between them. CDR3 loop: CASSVEGGGMNEQFF. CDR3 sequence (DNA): TGTGCCAGCAGCGTAGAAGGGGGTGGGATGAATGAGCAGTTCTTC.

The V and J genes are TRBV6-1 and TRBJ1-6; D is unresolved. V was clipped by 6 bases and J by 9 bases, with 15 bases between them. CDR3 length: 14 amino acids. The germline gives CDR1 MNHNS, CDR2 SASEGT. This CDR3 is CASRQQKEVSPLHF. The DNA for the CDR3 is TGTGCCAGCAGGCAACAGAAAGAGGTTTCACCCCTCCACTTT.

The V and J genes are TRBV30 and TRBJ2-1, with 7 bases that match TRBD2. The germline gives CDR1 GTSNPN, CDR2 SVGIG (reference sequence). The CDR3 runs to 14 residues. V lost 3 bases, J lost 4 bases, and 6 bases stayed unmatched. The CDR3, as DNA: TGTGCCTGGAGAGCTAGCGGAACTTACAATGAGCAGTTCTTC. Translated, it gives CAWRASGTYNEQFF.

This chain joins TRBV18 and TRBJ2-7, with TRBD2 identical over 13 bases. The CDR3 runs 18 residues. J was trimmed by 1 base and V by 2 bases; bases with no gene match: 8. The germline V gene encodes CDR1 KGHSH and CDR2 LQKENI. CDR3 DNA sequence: TGTGCCAGCTCACCAGGACTAGCGGGAGCTTCCTTTTCCTACGAGCAGTACGTC. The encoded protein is CASSPGLAGASFSYEQYV.

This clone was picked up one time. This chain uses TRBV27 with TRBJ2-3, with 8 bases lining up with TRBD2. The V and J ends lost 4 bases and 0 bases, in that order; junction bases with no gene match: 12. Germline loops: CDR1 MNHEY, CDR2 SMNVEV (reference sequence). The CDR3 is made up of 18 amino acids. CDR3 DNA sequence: TGTGCCAGCAGTTACCGTATTCTAGCGGGTACTAGCACAGATACGCAGTATTTT. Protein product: CASSYRILAGTSTDTQYF.

The CDR3, as DNA: TGTGCCAGCAGCTTGCTACGTGAGCAGTACTTC. The encoded protein is CASSLLREQYF. This chain uses TRBV5-6 with TRBJ2-7; D remains unclear. The CDR3 length is 11 residues. Germline CDR1 and CDR2: SGHDT and YYEEEE. Trimming took off 1 base at V and 7 bases at J, with 6 bases between the two ends.

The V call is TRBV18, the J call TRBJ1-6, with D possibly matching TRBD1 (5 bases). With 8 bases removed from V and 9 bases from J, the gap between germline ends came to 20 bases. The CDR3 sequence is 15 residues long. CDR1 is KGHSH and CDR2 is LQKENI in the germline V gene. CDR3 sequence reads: CASAPGAPGSSPLHF. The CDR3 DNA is TGTGCCAGCGCCCCTGGGGCCCCTGGGTCTTCACCCCTCCACTTT.

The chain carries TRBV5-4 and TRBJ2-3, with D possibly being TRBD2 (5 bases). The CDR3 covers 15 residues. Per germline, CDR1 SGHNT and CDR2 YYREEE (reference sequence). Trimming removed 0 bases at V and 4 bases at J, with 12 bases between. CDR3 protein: CASSLGGAKADTQYF. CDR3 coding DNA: TGTGCCAGCAGCTTGGGGGGAGCAAAAGCAGATACGCAGTATTTT. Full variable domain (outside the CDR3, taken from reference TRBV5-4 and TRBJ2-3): ETGVTQSPTHLIKTRGQQVTLRCSSQSGHNTVSWYQQALGQGPQFIFQYYREEENGRGNFPPRFSGLQFPNYSSELNVNALELDDSALYLCASSLGGAKADTQYFGPGTRLTVL.

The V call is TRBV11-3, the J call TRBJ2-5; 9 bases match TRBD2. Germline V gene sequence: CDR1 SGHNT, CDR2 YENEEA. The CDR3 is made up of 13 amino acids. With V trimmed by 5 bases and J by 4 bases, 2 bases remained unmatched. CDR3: CASSQRGVETQYF. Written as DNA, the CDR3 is TGTGCCAGCAGCCAGCGGGGGGTAGAGACCCAGTACTTC. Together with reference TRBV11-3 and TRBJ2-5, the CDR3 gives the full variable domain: EAGVVQSPRYKIIEKKQPVAFWCNPISGHNTLYWYLQNLGQGPELLIRYENEEAVDDSQLPKDRFSAERLKGVDSTLKIQPAELGDSAVYLCASSQRGVETQYFGPGTRLLVL.

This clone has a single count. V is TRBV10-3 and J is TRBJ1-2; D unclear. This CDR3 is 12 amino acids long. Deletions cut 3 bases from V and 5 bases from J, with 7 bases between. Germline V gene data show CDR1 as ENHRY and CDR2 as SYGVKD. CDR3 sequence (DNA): TGTGCCATCAGTGATTTAGGGTATGGCTACACCTTC. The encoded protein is CAISDLGYGYTF.

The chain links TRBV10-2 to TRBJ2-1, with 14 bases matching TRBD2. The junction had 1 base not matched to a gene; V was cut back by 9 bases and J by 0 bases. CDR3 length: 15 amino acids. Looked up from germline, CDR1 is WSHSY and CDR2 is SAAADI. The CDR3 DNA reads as TGCGCCAGTGGGACTAGCGGGAGCTCCTACAATGAGCAGTTCTTC. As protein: CASGTSGSSYNEQFF.

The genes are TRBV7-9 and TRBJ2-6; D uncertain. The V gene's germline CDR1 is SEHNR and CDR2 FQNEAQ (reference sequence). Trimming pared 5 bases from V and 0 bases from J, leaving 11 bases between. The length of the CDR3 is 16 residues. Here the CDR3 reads CASSRDGTSGANVLTF. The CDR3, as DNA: TGTGCCAGCAGCCGCGACGGTACCTCTGGGGCCAACGTCCTGACTTTC.

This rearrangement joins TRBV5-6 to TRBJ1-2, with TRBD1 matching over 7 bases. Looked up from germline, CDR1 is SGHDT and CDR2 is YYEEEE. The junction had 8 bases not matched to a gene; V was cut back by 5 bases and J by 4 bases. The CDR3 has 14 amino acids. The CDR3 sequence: CASRLTGIFYGYTF. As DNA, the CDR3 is TGTGCCAGCAGATTGACAGGGATTTTCTATGGCTACACCTTC.

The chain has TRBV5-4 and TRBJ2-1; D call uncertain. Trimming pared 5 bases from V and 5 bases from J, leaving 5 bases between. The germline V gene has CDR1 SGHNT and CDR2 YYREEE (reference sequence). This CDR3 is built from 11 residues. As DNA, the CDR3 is TGTGCCAGCAGAGGTGACAATGAGCAGTTCTTC. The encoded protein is CASRGDNEQFF. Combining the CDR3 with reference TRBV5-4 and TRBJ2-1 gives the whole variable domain ETGVTQSPTHLIKTRGQQVTLRCSSQSGHNTVSWYQQALGQGPQFIFQYYREEENGRGNFPPRFSGLQFPNYSSELNVNALELDDSALYLCASRGDNEQFFGPGTRLTVL.

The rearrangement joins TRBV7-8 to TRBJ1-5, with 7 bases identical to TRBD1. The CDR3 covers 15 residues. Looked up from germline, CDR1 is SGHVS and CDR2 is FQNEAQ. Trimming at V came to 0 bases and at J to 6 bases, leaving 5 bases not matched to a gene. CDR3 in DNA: TGTGCCAGCAGCTTAGCCTCGACAGGGCCTCAGCCCCAGCATTTT. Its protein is CASSLASTGPQPQHF.

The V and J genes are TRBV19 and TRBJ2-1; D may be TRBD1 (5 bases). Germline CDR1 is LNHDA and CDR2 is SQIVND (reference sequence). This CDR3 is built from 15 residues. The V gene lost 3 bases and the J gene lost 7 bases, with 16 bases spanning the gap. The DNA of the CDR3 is TGTGCCAGTAGTATGGGCAGGGTGGGGCAGAATGAGCAGTTCTTC. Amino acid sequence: CASSMGRVGQNEQFF.

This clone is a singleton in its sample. For the CDR3, the DNA is TGCGCCAGCAGCACGGGACAGTATGGCTACACCTTC. Encoded protein: CASSTGQYGYTF. This sequence joins TRBV5-1 and TRBJ1-2; TRBD1 agrees at 7 bases. The CDR3 sequence is 12 residues long. The junction had 2 bases not matched to a gene; V was cut back by 4 bases and J by 5 bases. The germline V gene encodes CDR1 SGHRS and CDR2 YFSETQ.

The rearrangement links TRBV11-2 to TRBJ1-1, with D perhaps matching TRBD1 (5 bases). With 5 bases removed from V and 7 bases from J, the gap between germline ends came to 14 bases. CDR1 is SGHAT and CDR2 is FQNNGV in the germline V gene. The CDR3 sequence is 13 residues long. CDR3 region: CASSTGTVGEAFF. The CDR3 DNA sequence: TGTGCCAGCAGCACCGGGACGGTGGGTGAAGCTTTCTTT.

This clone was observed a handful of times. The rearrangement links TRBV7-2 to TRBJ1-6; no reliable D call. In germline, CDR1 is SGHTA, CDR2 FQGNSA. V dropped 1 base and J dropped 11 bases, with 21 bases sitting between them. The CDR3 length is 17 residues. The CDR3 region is CASSLVPEARVGAPLHF. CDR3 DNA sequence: TGTGCCAGCAGCTTAGTGCCCGAGGCCCGGGTAGGTGCACCCCTCCACTTT.

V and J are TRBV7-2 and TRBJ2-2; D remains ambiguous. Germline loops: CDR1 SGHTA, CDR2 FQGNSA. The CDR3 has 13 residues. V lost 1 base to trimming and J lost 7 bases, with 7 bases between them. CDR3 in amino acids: CASSLVWDGELFF. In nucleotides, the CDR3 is TGTGCCAGCAGCTTAGTCTGGGACGGGGAGCTGTTTTTT.

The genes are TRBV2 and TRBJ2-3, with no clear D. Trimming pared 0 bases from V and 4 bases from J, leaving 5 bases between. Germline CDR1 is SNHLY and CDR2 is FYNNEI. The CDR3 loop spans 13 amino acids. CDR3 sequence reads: CASSEAWADTQYF. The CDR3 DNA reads TGTGCCAGCAGTGAAGCTTGGGCAGATACGCAGTATTTT. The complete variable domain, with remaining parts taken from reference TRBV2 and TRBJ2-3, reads EPEVTQTPSHQVTQMGQEVILRCVPISNHLYFYWYRQILGQKVEFLVSFYNNEISEKSEIFDDQFSVERPDGSNFTLKIRSTKLEDSAMYFCASSEAWADTQYFGPGTRLTVL.

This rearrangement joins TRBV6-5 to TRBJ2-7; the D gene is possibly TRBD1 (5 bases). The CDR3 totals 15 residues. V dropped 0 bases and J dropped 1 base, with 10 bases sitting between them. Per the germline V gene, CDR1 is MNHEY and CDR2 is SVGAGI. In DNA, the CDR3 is TGTGCCAGCAGTTACTCGACTGGGGCTTCCTACGAGCAGTACTTC. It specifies CASSYSTGASYEQYF.

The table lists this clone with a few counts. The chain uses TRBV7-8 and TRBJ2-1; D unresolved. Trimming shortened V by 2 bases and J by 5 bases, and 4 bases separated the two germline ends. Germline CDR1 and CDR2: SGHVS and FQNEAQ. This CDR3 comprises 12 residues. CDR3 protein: CASSLRDNEQFF. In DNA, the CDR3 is TGTGCCAGCAGCTTAAGGGACAATGAGCAGTTCTTC.

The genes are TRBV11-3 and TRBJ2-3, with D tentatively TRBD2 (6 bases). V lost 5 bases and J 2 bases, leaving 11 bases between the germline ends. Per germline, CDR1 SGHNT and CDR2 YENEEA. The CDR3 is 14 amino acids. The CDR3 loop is CASSLLATTDTQYF. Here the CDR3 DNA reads TGTGCCAGCAGCCTACTAGCTACCACAGATACGCAGTATTTT.

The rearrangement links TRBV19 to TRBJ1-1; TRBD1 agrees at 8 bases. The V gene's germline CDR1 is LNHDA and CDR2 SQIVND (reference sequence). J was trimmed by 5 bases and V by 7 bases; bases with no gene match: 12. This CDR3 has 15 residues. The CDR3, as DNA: TGTGCCAGTACCCTTCGGACAGGGATTACGACTGAAGCTTTCTTT. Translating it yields CASTLRTGITTEAFF.

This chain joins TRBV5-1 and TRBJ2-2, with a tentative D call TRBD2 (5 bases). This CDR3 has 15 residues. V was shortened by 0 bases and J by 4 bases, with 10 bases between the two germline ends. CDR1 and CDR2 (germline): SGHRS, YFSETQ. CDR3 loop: CASSLEIRGTGELFF. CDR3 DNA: TGCGCCAGCAGCTTGGAGATTCGGGGCACCGGGGAGCTGTTTTTT.